Listed below are T cell receptor beta chains from one sample, sequenced in a study of blood T cell repertoires in COVID-19. The assay was immunoSEQ multiplex PCR, and TCRdb's table has in-frame clones only and misses some. Altogether fewer than 300,000 clones are present, around 89% being singletons, with the ten largest covering around 0.84%. The sample comprised peripheral blood. These receptors came from a young man with acute or convalescent COVID-19. Both conserved end residues are part of each CDR3. The D gene is left open where the match is weak. Clone size is given for some rows only: seen once, a few or many times, or a class if the clone is expanded.

v_call,clone_size,j_call,d_call,cdr3_nt,cdr3_aa
TRBV27,-,TRBJ2-3,TRBD2,TGTGCCAGCAGTCCGACTAGCCCACCCTTGGATACGCAGTATTTT,CASSPTSPPLDTQYF
TRBV6-1,-,TRBJ1-5,TRBD1,TGTGCCAGCAGTGAACGCCAGGGGGCGTGGGGCAATCAGCCCCAGCATTTT,CASSERQGAWGNQPQHF
TRBV27,-,TRBJ2-3,-,TGTGCCAGCAGCCTGGGCCCCACAGATACGCAGTATTTT,CASSLGPTDTQYF
TRBV2,-,TRBJ1-2,-,TGTGCCAGCAGTGAAGCACAAGCGCCTGGGGAGGGGGTGGCTAACTATGGCTACACCTTC,CASSEAQAPGEGVANYGYTF
TRBV28,-,TRBJ1-5,-,TGTGCCAGCACAACAGGGACCTGGTATAGCAATCAGCCCCAGCATTTT,CASTTGTWYSNQPQHF
TRBV7-3,once,TRBJ2-1,TRBD1,TGTGCCAGCAGCTTAAGGGACAGGTCATACAATGAGCAGTTCTTC,CASSLRDRSYNEQFF
TRBV6-1,once,TRBJ1-4,-,TGTGCCAGCAGTGAAGTCGGCTCAGGCAATGAAAAACTGTTTTTT,CASSEVGSGNEKLFF
TRBV5-1,-,TRBJ2-1,TRBD2,TGCGCCAGCAGCCCGCTGCCTAGCGGTGACAATGAGCAGTTCTTC,CASSPLPSGDNEQFF
TRBV5-1,-,TRBJ1-3,-,TGCGCCAGCAGCTTGGCGGAGTTACTAGGGGGCTCTGGAAACACCATATATTTT,CASSLAELLGGSGNTIYF
TRBV27,-,TRBJ2-7,TRBD2,TGTGCCAGCAGATCTTACGGACTAGCGGCTGCCTACGAGCAGTACTTC,CASRSYGLAAAYEQYF
TRBV7-2,-,TRBJ2-7,-,TGTGCCAGCAGCTTTTCTCCGACAGGCTCCTACGAGCAGTACTTC,CASSFSPTGSYEQYF
TRBV6-5,once,TRBJ1-1,-,TGTGCCAGCAGTTACGACAGACACACTGAAGCTTTCTTT,CASSYDRHTEAFF
TRBV27,-,TRBJ2-5,TRBD1,TGTGCCAGCAGTTTTACGGGACAGGGTTTAGGGACCCAGTACTTC,CASSFTGQGLGTQYF
TRBV4-1,-,TRBJ1-1,-,TGCGCCAGCAGCCCCGAGACAGGCCGGAACACTGAAGCTTTCTTT,CASSPETGRNTEAFF
TRBV11-2,-,TRBJ1-1,TRBD1,TGTGCCAGCAGCCCTTGGACAGGGAGGAACACTGAAGCTTTCTTT,CASSPWTGRNTEAFF
TRBV18,-,TRBJ1-3,-,TGTGCCAGCTCACCACGGGGGGCTGGAAACACCATATATTTT,CASSPRGAGNTIYF
TRBV30,-,TRBJ2-3,TRBD2,TGTGCCTGGTCTAGCGGTACAGATACGCAGTATTTT,CAWSSGTDTQYF
TRBV5-1,-,TRBJ1-2,-,TGCGCCAGCAGCTTCGAGCCGTTGTATGGCTACACCTTC,CASSFEPLYGYTF
TRBV5-4,-,TRBJ2-1,-,TGTGCCACCGGACACTCTACCTACGAGCAGTTCTTC,CATGHSTYEQFF
TRBV5-5,-,TRBJ1-2,TRBD1,TGTGCCAGCAGCTTGGATCAGGGGGCCGTTTCGGCCTATGGCTACACCTTC,CASSLDQGAVSAYGYTF
TRBV7-8,-,TRBJ2-3,-,TGTGCCAGCAGCTTACCCGCGGGGTTCTCAGATACGCAGTATTTT,CASSLPAGFSDTQYF
TRBV5-6,-,TRBJ2-7,-,TGTGCCAGCAACCCACGCCAGGGTAAGGAGCAGTACTTC,CASNPRQGKEQYF
TRBV7-6,once,TRBJ2-2,TRBD1,TGTGCCAGCAGCTCGGGACAGGGGGCAGGGGAGCTGTTTTTT,CASSSGQGAGELFF
TRBV5-1,-,TRBJ1-5,TRBD1,TGCGCCAGCAGCAGAGGACAGGGGGACAATCAGCCCCAGCATTTT,CASSRGQGDNQPQHF
TRBV5-1,-,TRBJ2-1,TRBD2,TGCGCCAGTGGACTAGCGGGGGGGAACGAGCAGTTCTTC,CASGLAGGNEQFF
TRBV30,-,TRBJ1-3,-,TGTGCCTGGAGTACCCGGGGTTGGACTCAGCTTCCTGGAAACACCATATATTTT,CAWSTRGWTQLPGNTIYF
TRBV5-1,few,TRBJ1-6,-,TGCGCCAGCAGCTTGAACGACGGGTTTAATTCACCCCTCCACTTT,CASSLNDGFNSPLHF
TRBV7-2,-,TRBJ2-7,-,TGTGCCAGCAGCTTAGGTAATCCCCCCTACGAGCAGTACTTC,CASSLGNPPYEQYF
TRBV5-4,-,TRBJ2-5,TRBD2,TGTGCCAGCAGCCCCCGGGGGGGAACCCAAGAGACCCAGTACTTC,CASSPRGGTQETQYF
TRBV5-6,-,TRBJ1-2,-,TGTGCCAGCAGCCCCGTGGGAGGATCGAGTCCCTATGGCTACACCTTC,CASSPVGGSSPYGYTF
TRBV30,-,TRBJ1-5,-,TGTGCCTGGAGTCCGGGGGGCAATCAGCCCCAGCATTTT,CAWSPGGNQPQHF